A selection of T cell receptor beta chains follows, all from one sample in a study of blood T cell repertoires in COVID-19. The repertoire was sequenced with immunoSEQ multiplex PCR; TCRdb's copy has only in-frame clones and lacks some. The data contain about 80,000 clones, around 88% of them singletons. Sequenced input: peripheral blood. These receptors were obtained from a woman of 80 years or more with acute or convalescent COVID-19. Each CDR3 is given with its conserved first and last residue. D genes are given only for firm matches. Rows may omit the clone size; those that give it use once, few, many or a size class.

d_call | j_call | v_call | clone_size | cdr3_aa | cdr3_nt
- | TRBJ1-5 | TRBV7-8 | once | CASNLRGGGRQPQHF | TGTGCCAGCAACTTAAGAGGGGGGGGACGTCAGCCCCAGCATTTT
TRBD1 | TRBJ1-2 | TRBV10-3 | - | CAIRATGSAPTIGGYTF | TGTGCCATCAGAGCGACAGGGTCAGCTCCCACTATCGGTGGCTACACCTTC
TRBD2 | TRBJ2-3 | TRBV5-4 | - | CASSLRAGGSQDTQYF | TGTGCCAGCAGCCTCCGAGCGGGAGGGTCGCAAGATACGCAGTATTTT
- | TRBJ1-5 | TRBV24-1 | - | CATSESVGDQPQHF | TGTGCCACCAGTGAATCAGTCGGGGATCAGCCCCAGCATTTT
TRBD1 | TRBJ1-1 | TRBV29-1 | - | CSVGGTGGNTEAFF | TGCAGCGTTGGAGGGACAGGGGGAAACACTGAAGCTTTCTTT
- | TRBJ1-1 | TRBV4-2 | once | CASSPGGQGLGRAFF | TGTGCCAGCAGCCCTGGAGGGCAGGGATTAGGGCGAGCTTTCTTT
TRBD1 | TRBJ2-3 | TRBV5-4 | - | CASSLRQGGDTQYF | TGTGCCAGCAGCTTACGACAGGGTGGAGATACGCAGTATTTT
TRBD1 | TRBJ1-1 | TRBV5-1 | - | CASSREQGANAEAFF | TGCGCCAGCAGCCGGGAACAGGGGGCTAACGCTGAAGCTTTCTTT
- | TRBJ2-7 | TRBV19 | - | CASSIRDKQSYEQYF | TGTGCCAGTAGTATCCGGGACAAGCAATCCTACGAGCAGTACTTC
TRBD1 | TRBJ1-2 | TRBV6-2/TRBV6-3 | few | CASSQNRGTVYGYTF | TGTGCCAGCAGCCAGAACAGGGGAACGGTCTATGGCTACACCTTC
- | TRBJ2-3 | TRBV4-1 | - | CASSQEARGSLTDTQYF | TGCGCCAGCAGCCAAGAGGCGCGAGGCTCACTCACAGATACGCAGTATTTT
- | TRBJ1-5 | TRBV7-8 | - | CASSLALGSYQPQHF | TGTGCCAGCAGCTTAGCACTAGGGTCTTATCAGCCCCAGCATTTT
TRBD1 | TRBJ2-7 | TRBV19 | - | CASSHGDRPHEQYF | TGTGCCAGTTCGCACGGGGACAGGCCCCACGAGCAGTACTTC
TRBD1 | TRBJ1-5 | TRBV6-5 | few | CASRGTGQPQHF | TGTGCCAGCAGGGGGACAGGGCAGCCCCAGCATTTT
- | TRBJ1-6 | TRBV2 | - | CASRSRYDSPLHF | TGTGCCAGCAGAAGCCGGTATGATTCACCCCTCCACTTT
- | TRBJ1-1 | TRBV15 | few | CATSRVQDTEAFF | TGTGCCACCAGCAGAGTTCAGGACACTGAAGCTTTCTTT
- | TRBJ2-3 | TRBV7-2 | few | CASSLLGIAGSDTQYF | TGTGCCAGCAGCTTACTAGGTATCGCGGGGTCAGATACGCAGTATTTT
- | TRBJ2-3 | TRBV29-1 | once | CSAQEQGISTDTQYF | TGCAGCGCCCAGGAGCAGGGTATTAGCACAGATACGCAGTATTTT
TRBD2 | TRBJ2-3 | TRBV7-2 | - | CASSPGGASTDTQYF | TGTGCCAGCAGCCCCGGGGGGGCCTCCACAGATACGCAGTATTTT
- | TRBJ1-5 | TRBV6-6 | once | CASRPRTGRGNQPQHF | TGTGCCAGCCGCCCGAGGACCGGGAGGGGCAATCAGCCCCAGCATTTT
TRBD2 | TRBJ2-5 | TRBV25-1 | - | CASSPTSGSWETQYF | TGTGCCAGCAGTCCGACTAGCGGGAGTTGGGAGACCCAGTACTTC
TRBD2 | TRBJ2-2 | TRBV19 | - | CASRRFGTSGSGELFF | TGTGCCAGTAGGCGTTTCGGGACTAGCGGGAGTGGGGAGCTGTTTTTT
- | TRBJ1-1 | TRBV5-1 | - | CASSLAPGLNTEAFF | TGCGCCAGCAGCTTGGCTCCGGGGTTGAACACTGAAGCTTTCTTT
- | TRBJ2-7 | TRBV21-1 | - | CASSPKQGANEQYF | TGTGCCAGCAGCCCAAAACAGGGGGCGAATGAGCAGTACTTC